The 26 T cell receptor beta chains listed next were all sequenced from one sample in a study of identical twins. MiXCR, run by TCRdb on the 5' RACE reads, gives a single entry per CDR3 protein. The sample includes 450,000 or so distinct CDR3 sequences, 14% of them seen just once. This same sample was also part of a study on yellow fever vaccine responses in identical twins.

Sequences were obtained from CD4+ T cells sorted from blood. These receptors all come from a woman between 18 and 30 years old in good health.

Only a few counts were recorded for this clonotype. The rearrangement uses TRBV7-4 and TRBJ2-1; the match to TRBD2 covers 7 bases. V was pared by 3 bases and J by 0 bases, with 8 bases of the junction left unmatched. CDR1 and CDR2 from the germline V gene are SGHVT and SQSDAQ. CDR3 length: 17 amino acids. The CDR3 region is CASSFPRDYNSYNEQFF. The CDR3 DNA reads as TGTGCCAGCAGCTTTCCCAGGGACTACAACTCCTACAATGAGCAGTTCTTC. Full variable domain (rest looked up from reference TRBV7-4 and TRBJ2-1): GAGVSQSPRYKVAKRGRDVALRCDSISGHVTLYWYRQTLGQGSEVLTYSQSDAQRDKSGRPSGRFSAERPERSVSTLKIQRTEQGDSAVYLCASSFPRDYNSYNEQFFGPGTRLTVL.

The chain joins TRBV10-3 to TRBJ1-6, with 8 bases fitting TRBD1. Germline V gene data show CDR1 as ENHRY and CDR2 as SYGVKD. J lost 3 bases, V lost 4 bases, and 2 bases had no gene match. The CDR3 runs 15 residues. CDR3 protein: CAISAGTGYNSPLHF. The CDR3 nucleotides are TGTGCCATCAGTGCCGGGACAGGCTATAATTCACCCCTCCACTTT.

J is TRBJ2-5 and V is TRBV11-2; no clear D gene. The germline V and J ends were trimmed by 4 bases and 5 bases, with 11 bases remaining between them. This CDR3 has 13 residues. Per the germline V gene, CDR1 is SGHAT and CDR2 is FQNNGV. The CDR3 spells CASSYRPGETQYF. The CDR3 DNA is TGTGCCAGCAGCTACCGGCCCGGTGAGACCCAGTACTTC. The entire variable domain, with the rest obtained from reference TRBV11-2 and TRBJ2-5, is as follows: EAGVAQSPRYKIIEKRQSVAFWCNPISGHATLYWYQQILGQGPKLLIQFQNNGVVDDSQLPKDRFSAERLKGVDSTLKIQPAKLEDSAVYLCASSYRPGETQYFGPGTRLLVL.

In this sample, this clonotype turned up a few times. The V gene is TRBV4-3, the J gene TRBJ2-2; no reliable D call. CDR1 is LGHNA, CDR2 YSLEER, per germline. The ends were cut back, 4 bases at V and 4 bases at J, with 7 bases in the middle. This CDR3 has 13 amino acids. CDR3 in DNA: TGCGCCAGCAGCCGGCTCTTCACCGGGGAGCTGTTTTTT. Translated: CASSRLFTGELFF.

V gene TRBV29-1 combines with J gene TRBJ1-2; TRBD1 aligns across 8 bases. The CDR3 totals 14 residues. Germline CDR1 is SQVTM and CDR2 is ANQGSEA. J was trimmed by 0 bases and V by 4 bases; bases with no gene match: 4. CDR3 in amino acids: CSVALQGANYGYTF. The CDR3 DNA follows: TGCAGCGTTGCTTTACAGGGGGCTAACTATGGCTACACCTTC.

This clonotype was seen more than once but under ten times. V is TRBV4-3 and J is TRBJ2-1; a weak D match, TRBD2 (5 bases). Germline CDR1 LGHNA, CDR2 YSLEER. V was shortened by 0 bases and J by 8 bases, with 8 bases between the two germline ends. The CDR3 consists of 13 residues. The CDR3 DNA follows: TGCGCCAGCAGCCAAGATGAGGGCTATGAGCAGTTCTTC. Translating gives CASSQDEGYEQFF.

The table lists this clonotype with many counts. This chain links TRBV9 with TRBJ2-7; possible D gene TRBD1, 6 bases. CDR1 and CDR2 (germline): SGDLS, YYNGEE. The germline V and J ends were trimmed by 0 bases and 6 bases, with 13 bases remaining between them. CDR3 length: 14 amino acids. The CDR3 sequence: CASSVAAQGFEQYF. Written as DNA, the CDR3 is TGTGCCAGCAGCGTAGCGGCGCAGGGGTTCGAGCAGTACTTC. Complete variable domain (other parts from reference TRBV9 and TRBJ2-7): DSGVTQTPKHLITATGQRVTLRCSPRSGDLSVYWYQQSLDQGLQFLIQYYNGEERAKGNILERFSAQQFPDLHSELNLSSLELGDSALYFCASSVAAQGFEQYFGPGTRLTVT.

V usage is TRBV7-8 and J usage is TRBJ2-1; 8 bases are shared with TRBD1. The J segment lost 8 bases and the V segment lost 4 bases, leaving 4 bases of the junction unmatched. Germline V gene lookup returns CDR1 SGHVS and CDR2 FQNEAQ. This CDR3 is built from 13 residues. This chain's CDR3 is CASSSDRVHEQFF. CDR3 sequence (DNA): TGTGCCAGCAGCTCGGACAGGGTCCATGAGCAGTTCTTC.

This chain connects TRBV5-5 to TRBJ2-7; TRBD1 is a possible D gene (6 bases). Germline-derived CDR1 and CDR2 are SGHKS and YYEKEE (reference sequence). V was shortened by 3 bases and J by 7 bases, with 14 bases between the two germline ends. This CDR3 contains 13 residues. The CDR3 protein is CASSYLTGKEQYF. The CDR3 region has the DNA TGTGCCAGCAGCTACCTTACAGGGAAAGAGCAGTACTTC.

The chain has TRBV28 and TRBJ1-3, with a tentative D call TRBD1 (5 bases). Trimming removed 8 bases at V and 0 bases at J, with 17 bases between. Germline lookup yields CDR1 MDHEN and CDR2 SYDVKM. CDR3 length: 16 residues. CDR3 DNA: TGTGCCAGCTCGTCTCCGGGACCCAGCTCTGGAAACACCATATATTTT. Residues: CASSSPGPSSGNTIYF.

This clonotype occurred a few times. V gene TRBV28 combines with J gene TRBJ2-7, with 7 bases that match TRBD1. The CDR3 loop spans 15 amino acids. Trimming removed 5 bases from V and 0 bases from J; junction bases left unmatched: 7. In germline, CDR1 is MDHEN, CDR2 SYDVKM. CDR3 region: CASSRQGSTSYEQYF. The CDR3 nucleotides are TGTGCCAGCAGTCGACAGGGCTCAACCTCCTACGAGCAGTACTTC.

This clonotype was picked up a small number of times. V is TRBV12-3 or TRBV12-4 and J is TRBJ1-1; D is unresolved. Trimming removed 6 bases from V and 1 base from J, with 15 bases in between. CDR3 size: 15 residues. This CDR3 reads CASRRDPAPNTEAFF. CDR3 DNA: TGTGCCAGCAGGAGGGATCCGGCACCGAACACTGAAGCTTTCTTT.

The genes are TRBV3-1 and TRBJ1-1, with D perhaps matching TRBD1 (5 bases). The CDR3 is made up of 15 amino acids. Between the trimmed V and J ends, which lost 1 base and 1 base, there was a span of 10 bases. Germline V gene data show CDR1 as LGHDT and CDR2 as YNNKEL (reference sequence). CDR3 sequence reads: CASSQVLTENTEAFF. In nucleotides, the CDR3 is TGTGCCAGCAGCCAAGTTCTGACAGAGAACACTGAAGCTTTCTTT.

The chain combines TRBV27 with TRBJ2-3, with D unclear. The V and J ends lost 5 bases and 1 base respectively, with 16 bases between them. The CDR3 totals 16 residues. Germline CDR1 and CDR2: MNHEY and SMNVEV (reference sequence). CDR3 coding DNA: TGTGCCAGCAGTACCCCGACGGGTGTTCGCACAGATACGCAGTATTTT. Encoded protein: CASSTPTGVRTDTQYF.

This clonotype was detected ten times or more. CDR3 region: CASNYTQGLNTEAFF. In DNA, the CDR3 is TGTGCCAGCAATTACACACAGGGTCTGAACACTGAAGCTTTCTTT. This sequence joins TRBV12-3 or TRBV12-4 and TRBJ1-1, with D perhaps TRBD1 (6 bases). Trimming removed 7 bases at V and 0 bases at J, with 15 bases between. This CDR3 has 15 amino acids.

This clonotype was detected a few times. The V and J genes are TRBV7-9 and TRBJ2-7; 11 bases map to TRBD2. The germline V gene encodes CDR1 SEHNR and CDR2 FQNEAQ (reference sequence). The V gene end was trimmed by 6 bases and the J gene end by 5 bases; junction bases not matched to a gene: 6. The CDR3 has 14 amino acids. CDR3: CASRTSGRGNEQYF. Written as DNA, the CDR3 is TGTGCCAGCAGAACTAGCGGGAGAGGCAACGAGCAGTACTTC.

This clonotype was seen only a few times. This rearrangement joins TRBV6-2 or TRBV6-3 to TRBJ2-3, with 13 nucleotides matching TRBD2. V was clipped by 5 bases and J by 5 bases; unmatched bases: 13. The germline V gene encodes CDR1 MNHEY and CDR2 SVGEGT. This CDR3 contains 18 residues. CDR3 coding DNA: TGTGCCAGCAGTGGTTTCGGGGGACTAGCGGGATTCGAAGATACGCAGTATTTT. Protein product: CASSGFGGLAGFEDTQYF.

The V call is TRBV29-1, the J call TRBJ1-1; D is uncertain. Per the germline V gene, CDR1 is SQVTM and CDR2 is ANQGSEA. Between the trimmed V and J ends, which lost 7 bases and 0 bases, there was a span of 3 bases. The CDR3 extends over 10 amino acids. Here the CDR3 reads CSGVNTEAFF. DNA for the CDR3: TGCAGCGGCGTGAACACTGAAGCTTTCTTT.

This clonotype was detected ten times or more. This chain connects TRBV7-3 to TRBJ2-1, with 9 positions matching TRBD2. The CDR3 is 19 residues long. V dropped 4 bases and J dropped 9; count of bases not matched to a gene: 22. Germline CDR1 SGHTA, CDR2 FQGTGA. The CDR3 is CASSSFLSGSGGIGGEQFF. The CDR3 DNA follows: TGTGCCAGCAGCTCCTTCTTATCCGGTAGCGGGGGCATAGGGGGTGAGCAGTTCTTC.

V is TRBV2 and J is TRBJ2-5, with D perhaps being TRBD1 or TRBD2 (5 bases each). Germline-derived CDR1 and CDR2 are SNHLY and FYNNEI. The CDR3 sequence is 15 residues long. V dropped 4 bases and J dropped 2 bases, with 14 bases sitting between them. DNA of the CDR3: TGTGCCAGCAGTGCGGGGCAGGGCGTTCAAGAGACCCAGTACTTC. Amino acids: CASSAGQGVQETQYF.

This clonotype was detected only a few times. This chain links TRBV6-1 with TRBJ2-4, with D possibly being TRBD1 (6 bases). Trimming left V 5 bases short and J 0 bases short, with 11 bases between. The CDR3 is 15 residues long. The germline V gene encodes CDR1 MNHNS and CDR2 SASEGT. The CDR3 sequence: CASSPGAIAKNIQYF. CDR3 nucleotides: TGTGCCAGCAGTCCAGGGGCCATAGCCAAAAACATTCAGTACTTC.

The chain recombines TRBV7-2 with TRBJ2-7; D not resolved. Trimming stripped 4 bases from V and 3 bases from J, with 10 bases between. Germline CDR1 reads SGHTA; CDR2 reads FQGNSA. The CDR3 consists of 13 residues. The CDR3 region has the DNA TGTGCCAGCAGCTCAAAAAACTACTACGAGCAGTACTTC. This gives the protein CASSSKNYYEQYF. Drawing the rest from reference TRBV7-2 and TRBJ2-7, the complete variable domain is GAGVSQSPSNKVTEKGKDVELRCDPISGHTALYWYRQSLGQGLEFLIYFQGNSAPDKSGLPSDRFSAERTGGSVSTLTIQRTQQEDSAVYLCASSSKNYYEQYFGPGTRLTVT.

V gene TRBV29-1 combines with J gene TRBJ2-3; 8 nucleotides agree with TRBD2. V dropped 7 bases and J dropped 4; count of bases not matched to a gene: 4. The CDR3 contains 12 residues. CDR1 is SQVTM and CDR2 is ANQGSEA in the germline V gene. For the CDR3, the DNA is TGCAGCGCTGGACTAGCCTCAGATACGCAGTATTTT. It specifies CSAGLASDTQYF.

This chain links TRBV25-1 with TRBJ2-7; 7 nucleotides agree with TRBD2. Germline CDR1 is MGHDK and CDR2 is SYGVNS. The CDR3 has 14 residues. Trimming at V came to 7 bases and at J to 3 bases, leaving 9 bases not matched to a gene. The CDR3 DNA reads TGTGCCAGCATTCCGGCGGGGGTCCTCTACGAGCAGTACTTC. As protein: CASIPAGVLYEQYF.

This clonotype was seen only a few times. J is TRBJ1-1 and V is TRBV5-1, with 8 bases that match TRBD1. Trimming cost V 1 base and J 4 bases; bases outside gene matches: 9. There are 16 residues in the CDR3. Germline V lookup: CDR1 SGHRS, CDR2 YFSETQ. DNA for the CDR3: TGCGCCAGCAGCTTGACCGGCCAGGGGGCGCCCACTGAAGCTTTCTTT. Encoded protein: CASSLTGQGAPTEAFF.

The chain uses TRBV29-1 and TRBJ2-5; D gene ambiguous. CDR1 is SQVTM and CDR2 is ANQGSEA in the germline V gene. The length of the CDR3 is 11 residues. Trimming left V 2 bases short and J 5 bases short, with 6 bases between. The chain's CDR3 is CSVEHSETQYF. The CDR3 coding sequence is TGCAGCGTTGAACACTCGGAGACCCAGTACTTC. Supplemented by reference TRBV29-1 and TRBJ2-5, the full variable domain reads SAVISQKPSRDICQRGTSLTIQCQVDSQVTMMFWYRQQPGQSLTLIATANQGSEATYESGFVIDKFPISRPNLTFSTLTVSNMSPEDSSIYLCSVEHSETQYFGPGTRLLVL.